This T cell receptor beta chain was recorded in a study of blood T cell repertoires in COVID-19. As for the study in general: Samples came from the United States, Italy and Spain, spanning acute and convalescent COVID-19.

In the authors' workflow: Cell counts per sample came from amplifying reference gene primers. Sequencing used immunoSEQ multiplex PCR; TCRdb keeps in-frame clones, though not all of them. V and J calls and clone size are copied from that table; D and trimming were computed from the DNA. Of around 100,000 clones listed, around 84% are singletons. The receptor was isolated from a human donor in a cohort sampled during active COVID-19. Sequenced sample: peripheral blood.

As DNA, the CDR3 is TGTGCCAGCACCTTACTCCTTGGGACAGGGTCATATGGCTACACCTTC. This translates into CASTLLLGTGSYGYTF. The J gene is TRBJ1-2, the V gene TRBV6-6; TRBD1 matches at 9 bases. The V gene end was trimmed by 7 bases and the J gene end by 5 bases; junction bases not matched to a gene: 14. Germline-derived CDR1 and CDR2 are MNHNY and SVGAGI (reference sequence). CDR3 size: 16 residues.